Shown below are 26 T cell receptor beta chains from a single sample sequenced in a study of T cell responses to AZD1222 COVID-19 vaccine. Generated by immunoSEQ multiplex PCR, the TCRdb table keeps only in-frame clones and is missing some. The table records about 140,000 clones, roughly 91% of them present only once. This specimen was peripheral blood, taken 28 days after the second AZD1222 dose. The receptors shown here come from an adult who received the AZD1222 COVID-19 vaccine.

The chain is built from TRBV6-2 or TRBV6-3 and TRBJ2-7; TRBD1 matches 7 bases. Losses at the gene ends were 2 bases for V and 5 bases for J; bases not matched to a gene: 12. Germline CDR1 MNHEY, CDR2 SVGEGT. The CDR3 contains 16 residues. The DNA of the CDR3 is TGTGCCAGCAGTTACCACAACAGGGGAAAGAAGAACGAGCAGTACTTC. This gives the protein CASSYHNRGKKNEQYF.

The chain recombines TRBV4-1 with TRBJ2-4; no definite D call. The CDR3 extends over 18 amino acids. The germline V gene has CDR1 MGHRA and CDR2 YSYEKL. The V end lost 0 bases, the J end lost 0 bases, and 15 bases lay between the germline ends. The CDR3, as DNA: TGCGCCAGCAGCCAAGATAATCGGGTCCAACTAGCCAAAAACATTCAGTACTTC. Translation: CASSQDNRVQLAKNIQYF.

The DNA for the CDR3 is TGTGCCAGCAGTTTAGACAGGGCTTTGAACACTGAAGCTTTCTTT. It is translated as CASSLDRALNTEAFF. The rearrangement joins TRBV27 to TRBJ1-1, with 7 positions matching TRBD1. The CDR3 is made up of 15 amino acids. Germline V gene sequence: CDR1 MNHEY, CDR2 SMNVEV (reference sequence). The V and J ends lost 2 bases and 0 bases, in that order; junction bases with no gene match: 3.

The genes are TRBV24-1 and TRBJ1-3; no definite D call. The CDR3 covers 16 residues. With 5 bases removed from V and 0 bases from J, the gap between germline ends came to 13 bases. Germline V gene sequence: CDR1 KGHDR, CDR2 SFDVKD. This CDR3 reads CATSVSSGYSGNTIYF. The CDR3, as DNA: TGTGCCACCAGTGTGAGTAGCGGATACTCTGGAAACACCATATATTTT.

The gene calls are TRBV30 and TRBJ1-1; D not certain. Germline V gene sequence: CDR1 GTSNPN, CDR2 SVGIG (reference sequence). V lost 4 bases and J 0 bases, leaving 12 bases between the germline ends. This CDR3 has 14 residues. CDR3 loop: CAWIRADMNTEAFF. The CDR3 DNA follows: TGTGCCTGGATACGGGCAGATATGAACACTGAAGCTTTCTTT.

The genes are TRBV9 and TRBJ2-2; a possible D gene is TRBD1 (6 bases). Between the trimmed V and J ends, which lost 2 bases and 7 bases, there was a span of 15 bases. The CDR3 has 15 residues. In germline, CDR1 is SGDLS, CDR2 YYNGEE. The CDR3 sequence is CASSVLQGIGGELFF. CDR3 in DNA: TGTGCCAGCAGCGTTCTACAGGGAATCGGCGGGGAGCTGTTTTTT.

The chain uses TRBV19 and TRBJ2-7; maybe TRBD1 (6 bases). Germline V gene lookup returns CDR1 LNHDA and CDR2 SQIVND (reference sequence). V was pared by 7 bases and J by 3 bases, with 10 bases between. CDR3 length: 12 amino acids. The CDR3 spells CASKDRGYEQYF. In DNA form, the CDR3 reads TGTGCCAGTAAGGACAGAGGCTACGAGCAGTACTTC.

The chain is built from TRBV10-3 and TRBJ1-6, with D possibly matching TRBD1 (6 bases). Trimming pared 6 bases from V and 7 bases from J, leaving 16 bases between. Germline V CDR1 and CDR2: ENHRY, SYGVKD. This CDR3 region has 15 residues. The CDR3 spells CAIRRDRQGNSPLHF. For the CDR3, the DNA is TGTGCCATCAGGAGAGACAGGCAAGGGAATTCACCCCTCCACTTT.

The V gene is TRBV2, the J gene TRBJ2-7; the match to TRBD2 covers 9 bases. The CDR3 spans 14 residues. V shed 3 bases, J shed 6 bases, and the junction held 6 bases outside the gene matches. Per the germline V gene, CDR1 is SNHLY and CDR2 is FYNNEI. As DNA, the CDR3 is TGTGCCAGCAGTGAGCTAGCGGGGATAGGCGAGCAGTACTTC. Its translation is CASSELAGIGEQYF.

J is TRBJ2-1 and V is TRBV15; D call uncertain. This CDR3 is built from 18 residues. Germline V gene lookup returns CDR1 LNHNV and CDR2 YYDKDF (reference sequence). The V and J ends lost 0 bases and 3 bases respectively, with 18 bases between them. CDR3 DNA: TGTGCCACCAGCAGAGACTGGACCAAAGCCATAGGCTACAATGAGCAGTTCTTC. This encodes CATSRDWTKAIGYNEQFF.

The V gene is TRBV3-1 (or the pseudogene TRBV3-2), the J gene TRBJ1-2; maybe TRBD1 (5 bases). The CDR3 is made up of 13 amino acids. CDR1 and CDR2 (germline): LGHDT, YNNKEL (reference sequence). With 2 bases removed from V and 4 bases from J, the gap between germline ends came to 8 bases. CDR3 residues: CASSQRGTYGYTF. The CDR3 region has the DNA TGTGCCAGCAGCCAAAGGGGAACCTATGGCTACACCTTC.

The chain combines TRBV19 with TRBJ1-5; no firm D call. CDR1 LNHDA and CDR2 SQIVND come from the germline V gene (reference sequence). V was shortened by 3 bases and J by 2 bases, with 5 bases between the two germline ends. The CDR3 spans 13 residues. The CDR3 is CASSIWGNQPQHF. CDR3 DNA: TGTGCCAGTAGTATCTGGGGCAATCAGCCCCAGCATTTT.

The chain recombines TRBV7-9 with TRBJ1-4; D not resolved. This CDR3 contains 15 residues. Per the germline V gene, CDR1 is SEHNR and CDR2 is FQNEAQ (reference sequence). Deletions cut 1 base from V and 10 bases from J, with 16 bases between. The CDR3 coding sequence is TGTGCCAGCAGCTTAGAGGTGACAACGCCAGGAAAACTGTTTTTT. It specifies CASSLEVTTPGKLFF.

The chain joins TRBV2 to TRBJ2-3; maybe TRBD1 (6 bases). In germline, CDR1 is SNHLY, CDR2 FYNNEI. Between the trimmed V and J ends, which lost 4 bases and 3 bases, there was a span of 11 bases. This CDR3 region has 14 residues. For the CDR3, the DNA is TGTGCCAGCAGTGTTGGACAGTCTACAGATACGCAGTATTTT. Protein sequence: CASSVGQSTDTQYF.

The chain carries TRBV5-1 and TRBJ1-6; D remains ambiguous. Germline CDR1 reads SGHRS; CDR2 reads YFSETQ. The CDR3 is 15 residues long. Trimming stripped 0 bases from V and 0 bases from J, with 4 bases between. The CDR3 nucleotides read TGCGCCAGCAGCTTGGACGGCTCCTATAATTCACCCCTCCACTTT. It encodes CASSLDGSYNSPLHF.

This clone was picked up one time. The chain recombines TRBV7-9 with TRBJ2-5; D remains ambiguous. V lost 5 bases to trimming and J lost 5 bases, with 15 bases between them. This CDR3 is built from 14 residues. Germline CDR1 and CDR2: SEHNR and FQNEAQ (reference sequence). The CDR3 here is CASSIWALGETQYF. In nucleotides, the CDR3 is TGTGCCAGCAGCATTTGGGCCCTAGGGGAGACCCAGTACTTC. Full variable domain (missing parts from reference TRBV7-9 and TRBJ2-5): DTGVSQNPRHKITKRGQNVTFRCDPISEHNRLYWYRQTLGQGPEFLTYFQNEAQLEKSRLLSDRFSAERPKGSFSTLEIQRTEQGDSAMYLCASSIWALGETQYFGPGTRLLVL.

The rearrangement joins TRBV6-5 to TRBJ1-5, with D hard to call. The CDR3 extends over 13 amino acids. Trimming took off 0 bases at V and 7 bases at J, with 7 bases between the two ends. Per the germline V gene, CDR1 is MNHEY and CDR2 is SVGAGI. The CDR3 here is CASSYSIDQPQHF. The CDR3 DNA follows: TGTGCCAGCAGTTACTCGATCGACCAGCCCCAGCATTTT.

CDR3 bases: TGTGCCAGCAGTGAATGGGGGAGCCTTACCGGGGAGCTGTTTTTT. Translating it yields CASSEWGSLTGELFF. J is TRBJ2-2 and V is TRBV6-1; D is perhaps TRBD1 or TRBD2 (5 bases each). Trimming took 2 bases from V and 5 from J, leaving 12 bases between them. From germline, CDR1 is MNHNS and CDR2 SASEGT. The CDR3 has 15 amino acids.

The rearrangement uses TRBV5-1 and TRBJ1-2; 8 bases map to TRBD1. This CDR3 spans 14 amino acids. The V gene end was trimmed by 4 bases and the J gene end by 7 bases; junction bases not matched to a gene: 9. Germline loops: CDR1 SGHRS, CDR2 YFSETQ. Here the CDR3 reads CASSPGQGFSGYTF. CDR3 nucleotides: TGCGCCAGCAGCCCTGGACAGGGTTTTTCTGGCTACACCTTC.

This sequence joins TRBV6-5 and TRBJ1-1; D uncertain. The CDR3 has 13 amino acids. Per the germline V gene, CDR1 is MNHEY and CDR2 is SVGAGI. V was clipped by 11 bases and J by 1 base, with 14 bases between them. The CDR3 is CASRGFGNTEAFF. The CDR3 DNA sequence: TGTGCCTCTCGGGGTTTCGGGAACACTGAAGCTTTCTTT.

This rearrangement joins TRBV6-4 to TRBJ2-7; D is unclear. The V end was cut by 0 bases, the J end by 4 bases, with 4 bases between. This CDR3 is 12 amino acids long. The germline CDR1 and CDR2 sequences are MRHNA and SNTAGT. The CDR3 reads CASSDSAYEQYF. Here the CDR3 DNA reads TGTGCCAGCAGTGACTCGGCTTACGAGCAGTACTTC.

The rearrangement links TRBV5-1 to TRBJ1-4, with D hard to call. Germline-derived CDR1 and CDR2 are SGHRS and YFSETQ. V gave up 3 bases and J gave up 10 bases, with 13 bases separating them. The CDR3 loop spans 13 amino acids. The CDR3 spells CASSSVDGRKLFF. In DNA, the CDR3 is TGCGCCAGCAGCTCCGTGGACGGACGAAAACTGTTTTTT.

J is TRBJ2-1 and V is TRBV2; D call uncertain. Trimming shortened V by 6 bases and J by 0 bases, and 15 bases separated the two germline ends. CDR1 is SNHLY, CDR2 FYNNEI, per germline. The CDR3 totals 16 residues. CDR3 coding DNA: TGTGCCAGCAGGTCAGCCGGGCATAGCTCCTACAATGAGCAGTTCTTC. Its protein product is CASRSAGHSSYNEQFF.

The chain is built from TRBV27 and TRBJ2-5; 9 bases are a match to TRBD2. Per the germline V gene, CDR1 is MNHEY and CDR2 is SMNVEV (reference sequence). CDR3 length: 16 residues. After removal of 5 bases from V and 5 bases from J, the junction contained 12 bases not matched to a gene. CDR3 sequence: CASSSRGGAREETQYF. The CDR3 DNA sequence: TGTGCCAGCAGTAGTCGCGGGGGGGCCCGAGAGGAGACCCAGTACTTC.

The CDR3, as DNA: TGCGCCAGCCAGACCTCTCCGGGACTAGCAAATACGCAGTATTTT. Amino acid sequence: CASQTSPGLANTQYF. This chain uses TRBV5-1 with TRBJ2-3; 9 bases align to TRBD2. V gave up 7 bases and J gave up 7 bases; unmatched junction bases: 13. The CDR3 totals 15 residues. Looked up from germline, CDR1 is SGHRS and CDR2 is YFSETQ.

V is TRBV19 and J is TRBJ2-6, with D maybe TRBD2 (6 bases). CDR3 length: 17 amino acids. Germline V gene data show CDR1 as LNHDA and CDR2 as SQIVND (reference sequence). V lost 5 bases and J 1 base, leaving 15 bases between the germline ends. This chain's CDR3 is CASSSGLRGSGANVLTF. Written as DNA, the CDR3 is TGTGCCAGTAGTTCGGGATTGCGGGGATCTGGGGCCAACGTCCTGACTTTC.